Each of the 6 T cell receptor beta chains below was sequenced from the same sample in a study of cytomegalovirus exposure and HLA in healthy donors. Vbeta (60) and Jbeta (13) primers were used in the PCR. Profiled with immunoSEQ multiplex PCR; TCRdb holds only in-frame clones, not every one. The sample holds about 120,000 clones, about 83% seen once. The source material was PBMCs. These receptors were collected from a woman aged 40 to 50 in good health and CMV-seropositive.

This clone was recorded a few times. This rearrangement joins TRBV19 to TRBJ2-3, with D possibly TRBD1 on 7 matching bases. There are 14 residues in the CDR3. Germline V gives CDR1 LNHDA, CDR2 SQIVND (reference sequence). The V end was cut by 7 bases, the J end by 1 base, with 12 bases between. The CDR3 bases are TGTGCCAGTACCAGGGGGGACGGCACAGATACGCAGTATTTT. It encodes CASTRGDGTDTQYF.

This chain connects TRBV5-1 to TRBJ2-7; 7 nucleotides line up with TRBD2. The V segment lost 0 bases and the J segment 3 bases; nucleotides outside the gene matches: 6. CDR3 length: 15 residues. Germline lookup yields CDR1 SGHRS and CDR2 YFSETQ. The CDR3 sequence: CASSLVGGTRYEQYF. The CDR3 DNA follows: TGCGCCAGCAGCTTGGTGGGAGGGACCCGCTACGAGCAGTACTTC.

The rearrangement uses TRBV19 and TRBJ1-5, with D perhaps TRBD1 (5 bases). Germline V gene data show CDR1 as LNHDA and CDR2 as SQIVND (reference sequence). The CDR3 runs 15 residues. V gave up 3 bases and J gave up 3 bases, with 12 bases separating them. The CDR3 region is CASSMDMGINQPQHF. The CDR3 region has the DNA TGTGCCAGTAGTATGGACATGGGGATCAATCAGCCCCAGCATTTT.

CDR3 amino acids: CATSAGGQPQHF. The CDR3 DNA sequence: TGTGCCACCAGCGCAGGGGGCCAGCCCCAGCATTTT. The chain uses TRBV15 and TRBJ1-5; 8 positions agree with TRBD1. Germline loops: CDR1 LNHNV, CDR2 YYDKDF (reference sequence). CDR3 length: 12 amino acids. With 5 bases clipped from V and 7 bases from J, the junction kept 1 base outside the gene matches.

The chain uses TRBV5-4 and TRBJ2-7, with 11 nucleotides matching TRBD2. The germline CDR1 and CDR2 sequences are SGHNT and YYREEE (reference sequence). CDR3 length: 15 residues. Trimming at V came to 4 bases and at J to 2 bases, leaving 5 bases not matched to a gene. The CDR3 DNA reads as TGTGCCAGCAGCCCCGGGACTAGCGGCCCCTACGAGCAGTACTTC. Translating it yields CASSPGTSGPYEQYF.

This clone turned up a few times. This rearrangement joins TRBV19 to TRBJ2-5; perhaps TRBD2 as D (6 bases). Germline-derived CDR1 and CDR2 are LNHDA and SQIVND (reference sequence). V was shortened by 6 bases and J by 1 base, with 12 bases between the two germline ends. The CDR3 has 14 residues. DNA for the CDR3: TGTGCCAGTAGCCGAGGCGGGACCCAAGAGACCCAGTACTTC. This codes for CASSRGGTQETQYF.